These T cell receptor beta chains were read from a single sample in a study of T cell clones after liver transplantation. The repertoire was sequenced with immunoSEQ multiplex PCR; TCRdb's copy has only in-frame clones and lacks some. This sample yields some 23,000 clones, of which approximately 71% are seen a single time; approximately 3% belongs to the top ten. Here the sequenced sample was CD4+ T cells from blood, taken before liver transplant. Receptor source: a human donor who received a liver transplant. Both conserved end residues are part of each CDR3. The D gene is left open where the match is weak. Not all rows give a size; the values are once, few, many and, for expanded clones, a class.

J gene: TRBJ1-1; clone size: NA; V gene: TRBV15; D gene: NA; CDR3 protein: CATSYSRDPNTEAFF; CDR3 DNA: TGTGCCACCAGCTATTCTCGTGACCCGAACACTGAAGCTTTCTTT
J gene: TRBJ2-7; clone size: NA; V gene: TRBV27; D gene: NA; CDR3 protein: CASSGGPSSYEQYF; CDR3 DNA: TGTGCCAGCAGTGGGGGGCCAAGCTCCTACGAGCAGTACTTC
J gene: TRBJ2-3; clone size: NA; V gene: TRBV6-5; D gene: NA; CDR3 protein: CASSSGMPTDTQYF; CDR3 DNA: TGTGCCAGCAGTTCTGGGATGCCCACAGATACGCAGTATTTT
J gene: TRBJ2-1; clone size: NA; V gene: TRBV18; D gene: NA; CDR3 protein: CASSPTQNEQFF; CDR3 DNA: TGTGCCAGCTCACCGACCCAGAATGAGCAGTTCTTC
J gene: TRBJ2-2; clone size: NA; V gene: TRBV10-3; D gene: TRBD2; CDR3 protein: CAISECLAGVAGELFF; CDR3 DNA: TGTGCCATCAGTGAGTGCCTAGCGGGTGTTGCCGGGGAGCTGTTTTTT
J gene: TRBJ1-3; clone size: NA; V gene: TRBV11-2; D gene: NA; CDR3 protein: CASSLDVGIGNTIYF; CDR3 DNA: TGTGCCAGCAGCTTAGACGTCGGGATTGGAAACACCATATATTTT
J gene: TRBJ2-3; clone size: NA; V gene: TRBV18; D gene: TRBD2; CDR3 protein: CASSPTSGASGTQYF; CDR3 DNA: TGTGCCAGCTCCCCCACTAGCGGGGCCTCGGGTACGCAGTATTTT
J gene: TRBJ2-2; clone size: NA; V gene: TRBV19; D gene: NA; CDR3 protein: CASTDGANTGELFF; CDR3 DNA: TGTGCCAGTACCGACGGCGCGAACACCGGGGAGCTGTTTTTT
J gene: TRBJ2-3; clone size: NA; V gene: TRBV4-2; D gene: TRBD2; CDR3 protein: CASTQWGTSGGRADTQYF; CDR3 DNA: TGTGCCAGCACCCAATGGGGGACTAGCGGGGGGAGGGCAGATACGCAGTATTTT
J gene: TRBJ2-1; clone size: NA; V gene: TRBV7-2; D gene: NA; CDR3 protein: CASSLGTGPYNEQFF; CDR3 DNA: TGTGCCAGCAGCTTAGGTACAGGGCCCTACAATGAGCAGTTCTTC
J gene: TRBJ1-2; clone size: NA; V gene: TRBV10-3; D gene: NA; CDR3 protein: CAISESRENYGYTF; CDR3 DNA: TGTGCCATCAGTGAGTCAAGGGAAAACTATGGCTACACCTTC
J gene: TRBJ1-3; clone size: NA; V gene: TRBV6-5; D gene: NA; CDR3 protein: CASSVLEGAGNTIYF; CDR3 DNA: TGTGCCAGCAGTGTATTAGAGGGGGCTGGAAACACCATATATTTT
J gene: TRBJ2-5; clone size: NA; V gene: TRBV7-8; D gene: TRBD1; CDR3 protein: CASSPRWRTGEAQETQYF; CDR3 DNA: TGTGCCAGCAGCCCCCGGTGGCGGACAGGTGAAGCCCAAGAGACCCAGTACTTC
J gene: TRBJ1-2; clone size: NA; V gene: TRBV5-1; D gene: NA; CDR3 protein: CASSSRDPGIGYTF; CDR3 DNA: TGCGCCAGCAGCTCCCGGGACCCGGGGATTGGCTACACCTTC
J gene: TRBJ2-3; clone size: NA; V gene: TRBV9; D gene: NA; CDR3 protein: CASSAQDRTTDTQYF; CDR3 DNA: TGTGCCAGCAGCGCACAGGACAGAACCACAGATACGCAGTATTTT
J gene: TRBJ2-1; clone size: few; V gene: TRBV5-1; D gene: NA; CDR3 protein: CASSHRERSAEQFF; CDR3 DNA: TGCGCCAGCAGCCACCGGGAAAGGTCAGCAGAGCAGTTCTTC
J gene: TRBJ1-1; clone size: once; V gene: TRBV6-5; D gene: NA; CDR3 protein: CASRTGAVNTEAFF; CDR3 DNA: TGTGCCAGCAGGACGGGAGCTGTGAACACTGAAGCTTTCTTT
J gene: TRBJ1-4; clone size: once; V gene: TRBV2; D gene: NA; CDR3 protein: CASSLRQSVATNEKLFF; CDR3 DNA: TGTGCCAGCAGCTTAAGACAGTCAGTTGCAACTAATGAAAAACTGTTTTTT
J gene: TRBJ1-5; clone size: few; V gene: TRBV18; D gene: NA; CDR3 protein: CASSPGIDQPQHF; CDR3 DNA: TGTGCCAGCTCACCGGGGATTGATCAGCCCCAGCATTTT
J gene: TRBJ2-1; clone size: NA; V gene: TRBV9; D gene: NA; CDR3 protein: CASSVRGNNEQFF; CDR3 DNA: TGTGCCAGCAGCGTAAGGGGAAACAATGAGCAGTTCTTC
J gene: TRBJ1-1; clone size: NA; V gene: TRBV4-3; D gene: TRBD1; CDR3 protein: CASSQDARGYEAFF; CDR3 DNA: TGCGCCAGCAGCCAAGATGCCAGGGGGTATGAAGCTTTCTTT
J gene: TRBJ2-5; clone size: NA; V gene: TRBV14; D gene: NA; CDR3 protein: CASSQRGAETQYF; CDR3 DNA: TGTGCCAGCAGCCAACGGGGGGCTGAGACCCAGTACTTC
J gene: TRBJ1-5; clone size: NA; V gene: TRBV4-3; D gene: TRBD1; CDR3 protein: CASSQGQGQPQHF; CDR3 DNA: TGCGCCAGCAGCCAAGGACAGGGTCAGCCCCAGCATTTT
J gene: TRBJ1-6; clone size: NA; V gene: TRBV6-6; D gene: NA; CDR3 protein: CASEALGTLHF; CDR3 DNA: TGTGCCAGCGAAGCCTTGGGGACCCTCCACTTT
J gene: TRBJ1-3; clone size: NA; V gene: TRBV6-5; D gene: NA; CDR3 protein: CASSQGTGGNTIYF; CDR3 DNA: TGTGCCAGCAGTCAAGGGACGGGGGGAAACACCATATATTTT
J gene: TRBJ2-1; clone size: NA; V gene: TRBV9; D gene: NA; CDR3 protein: CASSVADSSYNEQFF; CDR3 DNA: TGTGCCAGCAGCGTAGCAGACAGCTCCTACAATGAGCAGTTCTTC
J gene: TRBJ1-4; clone size: few; V gene: TRBV29-1; D gene: TRBD1; CDR3 protein: CSAEGTGVGEKLFF; CDR3 DNA: TGCAGCGCTGAAGGGACAGGGGTTGGAGAAAAACTGTTTTTT
J gene: TRBJ1-5; clone size: NA; V gene: TRBV6-5; D gene: NA; CDR3 protein: CASSPGPYNQPQHF; CDR3 DNA: TGTGCCAGCAGTCCCGGGCCCTACAATCAGCCCCAGCATTTT
J gene: TRBJ2-3; clone size: NA; V gene: TRBV4-1; D gene: TRBD1; CDR3 protein: CASSLTGATTDTQYF; CDR3 DNA: TGCGCCAGCAGCCTTACAGGGGCGACCACAGATACGCAGTATTTT
J gene: TRBJ1-4; clone size: NA; V gene: TRBV18; D gene: NA; CDR3 protein: CASSPGKRGDEKLFF; CDR3 DNA: TGTGCCAGCTCACCCGGGAAGCGGGGAGACGAAAAACTGTTTTTT
J gene: TRBJ2-6; clone size: NA; V gene: TRBV19; D gene: NA; CDR3 protein: CASSIGTLSGANVLTF; CDR3 DNA: TGTGCCAGTAGTATAGGGACTCTCTCTGGGGCCAACGTCCTGACTTTC
J gene: TRBJ1-5; clone size: NA; V gene: TRBV30; D gene: NA; CDR3 protein: CAWSVGQYNQPQHF; CDR3 DNA: TGTGCCTGGAGTGTAGGACAGTACAATCAGCCCCAGCATTTT